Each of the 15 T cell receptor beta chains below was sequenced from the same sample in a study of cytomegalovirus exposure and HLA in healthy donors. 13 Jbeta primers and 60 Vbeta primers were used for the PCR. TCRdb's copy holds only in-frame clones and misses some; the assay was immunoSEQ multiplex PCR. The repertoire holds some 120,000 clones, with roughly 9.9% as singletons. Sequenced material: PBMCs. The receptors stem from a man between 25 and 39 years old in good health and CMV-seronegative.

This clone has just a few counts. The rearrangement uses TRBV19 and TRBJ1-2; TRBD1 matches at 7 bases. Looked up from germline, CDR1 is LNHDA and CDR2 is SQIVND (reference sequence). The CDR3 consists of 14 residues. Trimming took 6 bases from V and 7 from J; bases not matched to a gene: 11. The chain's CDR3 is CASSGQGEMGGYTF. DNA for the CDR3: TGTGCCAGTAGCGGTCAGGGGGAGATGGGTGGCTACACCTTC.

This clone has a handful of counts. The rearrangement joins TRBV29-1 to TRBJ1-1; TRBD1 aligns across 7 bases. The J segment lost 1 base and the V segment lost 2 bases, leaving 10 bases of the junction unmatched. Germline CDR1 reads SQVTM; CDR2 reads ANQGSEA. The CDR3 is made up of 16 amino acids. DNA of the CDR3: TGCAGCGTTGAACCCTACAGGGGAGTTGGGAACACTGAAGCTTTCTTT. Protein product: CSVEPYRGVGNTEAFF. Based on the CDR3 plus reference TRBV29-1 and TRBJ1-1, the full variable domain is SAVISQKPSRDICQRGTSLTIQCQVDSQVTMMFWYRQQPGQSLTLIATANQGSEATYESGFVIDKFPISRPNLTFSTLTVSNMSPEDSSIYLCSVEPYRGVGNTEAFFGQGTRLTVV.

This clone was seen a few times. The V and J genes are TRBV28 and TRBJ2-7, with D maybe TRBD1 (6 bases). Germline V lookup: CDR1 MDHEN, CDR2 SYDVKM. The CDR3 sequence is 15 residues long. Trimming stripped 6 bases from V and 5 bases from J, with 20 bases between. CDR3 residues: CASRLSVLDSHEQYF. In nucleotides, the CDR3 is TGTGCCAGCAGGCTATCGGTCCTGGACAGCCACGAGCAGTACTTC.

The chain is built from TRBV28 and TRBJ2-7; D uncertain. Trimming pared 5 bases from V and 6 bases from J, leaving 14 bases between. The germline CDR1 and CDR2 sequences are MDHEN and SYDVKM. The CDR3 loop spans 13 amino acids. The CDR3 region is CASSPPRVGEQYF. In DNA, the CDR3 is TGTGCCAGCAGTCCCCCTCGGGTTGGCGAGCAGTACTTC.

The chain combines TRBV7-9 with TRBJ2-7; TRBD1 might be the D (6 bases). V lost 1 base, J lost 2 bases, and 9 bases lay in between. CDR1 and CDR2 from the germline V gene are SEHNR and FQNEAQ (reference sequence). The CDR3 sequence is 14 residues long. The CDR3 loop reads CASSLEGQAYEQYF. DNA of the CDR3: TGTGCCAGCAGCTTAGAGGGACAAGCCTACGAGCAGTACTTC. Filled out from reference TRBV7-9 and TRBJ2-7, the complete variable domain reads DTGVSQNPRHKITKRGQNVTFRCDPISEHNRLYWYRQTLGQGPEFLTYFQNEAQLEKSRLLSDRFSAERPKGSFSTLEIQRTEQGDSAMYLCASSLEGQAYEQYFGPGTRLTVT.

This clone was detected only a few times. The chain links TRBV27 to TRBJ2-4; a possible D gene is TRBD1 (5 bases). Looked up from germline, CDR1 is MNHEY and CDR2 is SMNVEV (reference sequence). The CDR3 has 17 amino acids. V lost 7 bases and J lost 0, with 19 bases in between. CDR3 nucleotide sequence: TGTGCCAGCACTAAAGGGGCAGACCTTCTAGCCAAAAACATTCAGTACTTC. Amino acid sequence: CASTKGADLLAKNIQYF.

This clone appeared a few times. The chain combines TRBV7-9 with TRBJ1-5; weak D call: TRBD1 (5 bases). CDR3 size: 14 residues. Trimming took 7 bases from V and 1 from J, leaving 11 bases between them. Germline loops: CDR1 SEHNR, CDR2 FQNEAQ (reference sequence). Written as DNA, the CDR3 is TGTGCCAGCACCCAGGGTTCAAGCAATCAGCCCCAGCATTTT. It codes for CASTQGSSNQPQHF.

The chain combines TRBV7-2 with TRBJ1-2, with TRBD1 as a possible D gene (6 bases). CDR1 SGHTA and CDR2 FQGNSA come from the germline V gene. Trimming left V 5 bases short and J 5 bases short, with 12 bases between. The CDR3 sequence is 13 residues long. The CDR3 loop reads CASSRDNRYGYTF. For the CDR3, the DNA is TGTGCCAGCAGCCGGGACAACCGATATGGCTACACCTTC. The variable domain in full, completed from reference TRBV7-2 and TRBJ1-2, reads GAGVSQSPSNKVTEKGKDVELRCDPISGHTALYWYRQSLGQGLEFLIYFQGNSAPDKSGLPSDRFSAERTGGSVSTLTIQRTQQEDSAVYLCASSRDNRYGYTFGSGTRLTVV.

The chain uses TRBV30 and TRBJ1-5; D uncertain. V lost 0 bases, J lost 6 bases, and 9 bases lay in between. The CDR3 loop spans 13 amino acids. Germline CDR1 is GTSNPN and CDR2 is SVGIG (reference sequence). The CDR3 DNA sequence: TGTGCCTGGAGTGTACTAGGAGGTCAGCCCCAGCATTTT. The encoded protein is CAWSVLGGQPQHF.

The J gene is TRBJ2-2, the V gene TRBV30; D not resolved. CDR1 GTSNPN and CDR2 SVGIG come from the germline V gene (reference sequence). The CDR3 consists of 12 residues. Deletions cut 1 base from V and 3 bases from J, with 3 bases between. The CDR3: CAWSGDTGELFF. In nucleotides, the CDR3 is TGTGCCTGGAGTGGAGACACCGGGGAGCTGTTTTTT.

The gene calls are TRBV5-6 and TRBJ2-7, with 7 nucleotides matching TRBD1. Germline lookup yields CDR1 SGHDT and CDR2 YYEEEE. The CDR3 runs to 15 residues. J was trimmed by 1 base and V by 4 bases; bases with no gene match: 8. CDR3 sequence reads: CASSIPGTESYEQYF. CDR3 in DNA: TGTGCCAGCAGCATTCCCGGGACAGAATCCTACGAGCAGTACTTC.

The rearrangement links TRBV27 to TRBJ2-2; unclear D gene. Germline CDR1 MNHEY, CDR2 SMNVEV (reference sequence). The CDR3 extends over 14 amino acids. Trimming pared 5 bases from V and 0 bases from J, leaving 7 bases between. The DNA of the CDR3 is TGTGCCAGCAGTCCACATCCGAACACCGGGGAGCTGTTTTTT. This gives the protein CASSPHPNTGELFF.

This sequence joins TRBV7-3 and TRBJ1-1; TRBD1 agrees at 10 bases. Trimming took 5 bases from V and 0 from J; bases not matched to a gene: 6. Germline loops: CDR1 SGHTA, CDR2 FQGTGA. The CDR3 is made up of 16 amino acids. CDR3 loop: CASSLTGTGVNTEAFF. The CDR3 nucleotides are TGTGCCAGCAGCCTCACCGGGACAGGGGTGAACACTGAAGCTTTCTTT.

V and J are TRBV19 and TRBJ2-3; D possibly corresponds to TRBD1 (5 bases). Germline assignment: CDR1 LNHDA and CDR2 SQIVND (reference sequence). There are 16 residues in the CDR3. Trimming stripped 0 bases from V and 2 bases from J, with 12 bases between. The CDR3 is CASSIDREGSTDTQYF. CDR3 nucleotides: TGTGCCAGTAGTATAGACAGGGAAGGGTCCACAGATACGCAGTATTTT.

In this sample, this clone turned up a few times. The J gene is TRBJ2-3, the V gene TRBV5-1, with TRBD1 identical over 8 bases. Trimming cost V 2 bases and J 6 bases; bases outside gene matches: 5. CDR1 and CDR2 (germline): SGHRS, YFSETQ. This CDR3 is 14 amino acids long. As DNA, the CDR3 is TGCGCCAGCAGCTTCCCAGGGGGCATCGATACGCAGTATTTT. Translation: CASSFPGGIDTQYF.